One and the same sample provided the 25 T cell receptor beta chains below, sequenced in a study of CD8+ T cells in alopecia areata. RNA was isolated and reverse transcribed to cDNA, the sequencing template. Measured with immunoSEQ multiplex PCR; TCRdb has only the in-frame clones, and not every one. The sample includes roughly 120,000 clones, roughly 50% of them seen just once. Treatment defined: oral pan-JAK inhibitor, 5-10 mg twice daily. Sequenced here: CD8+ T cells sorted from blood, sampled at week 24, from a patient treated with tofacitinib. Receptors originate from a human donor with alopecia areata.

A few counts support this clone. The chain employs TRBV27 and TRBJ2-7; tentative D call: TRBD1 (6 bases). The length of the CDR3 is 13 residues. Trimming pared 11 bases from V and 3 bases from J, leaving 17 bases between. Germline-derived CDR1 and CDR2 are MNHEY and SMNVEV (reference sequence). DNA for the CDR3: TGTGCCGGGGAACAGGGATGGGGCTACGAGCAGTACTTC. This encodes CAGEQGWGYEQYF.

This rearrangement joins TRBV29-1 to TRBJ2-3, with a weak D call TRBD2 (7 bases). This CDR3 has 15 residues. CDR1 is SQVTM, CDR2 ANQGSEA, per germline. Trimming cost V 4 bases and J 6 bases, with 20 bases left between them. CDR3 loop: CSVGGGRGGADTQYF. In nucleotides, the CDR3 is TGCAGCGTTGGGGGGGGCAGAGGGGGGGCCGATACGCAGTATTTT.

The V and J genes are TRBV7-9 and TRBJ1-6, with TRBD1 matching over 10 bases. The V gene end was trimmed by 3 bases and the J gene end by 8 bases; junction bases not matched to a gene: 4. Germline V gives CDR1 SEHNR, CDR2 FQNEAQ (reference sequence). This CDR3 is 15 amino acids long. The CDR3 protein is CASSLDRGVYSPLHF. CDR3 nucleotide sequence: TGTGCCAGCAGCTTGGACAGGGGGGTATATTCACCCCTCCACTTT. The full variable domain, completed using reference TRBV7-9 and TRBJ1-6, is DTGVSQNPRHKITKRGQNVTFRCDPISEHNRLYWYRQTLGQGPEFLTYFQNEAQLEKSRLLSDRFSAERPKGSFSTLEIQRTEQGDSAMYLCASSLDRGVYSPLHFGNGTRLTVT.

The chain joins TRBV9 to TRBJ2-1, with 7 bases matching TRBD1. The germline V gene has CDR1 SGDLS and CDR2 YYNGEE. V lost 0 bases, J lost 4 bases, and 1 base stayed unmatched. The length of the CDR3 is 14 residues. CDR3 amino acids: CASSVGTGYNEQFF. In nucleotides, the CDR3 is TGTGCCAGCAGCGTAGGGACAGGTTACAATGAGCAGTTCTTC.

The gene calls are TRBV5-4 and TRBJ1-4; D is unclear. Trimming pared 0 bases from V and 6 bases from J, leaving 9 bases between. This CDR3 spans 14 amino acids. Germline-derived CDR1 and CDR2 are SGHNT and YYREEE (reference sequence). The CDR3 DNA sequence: TGTGCCAGCAGCTTGGAAACAGAGGATGAAAAACTGTTTTTT. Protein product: CASSLETEDEKLFF.

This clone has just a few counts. As DNA, the CDR3 is TGTGCCAGCAGCGCCGGCGCCACGAGGCTGTTTTTT. Translating gives CASSAGATRLFF. The chain links TRBV9 to TRBJ1-4; no clear D gene. The CDR3 totals 12 residues. The V gene's germline CDR1 is SGDLS and CDR2 YYNGEE. V was trimmed by 3 bases and J by 14 bases, leaving 14 bases between them.

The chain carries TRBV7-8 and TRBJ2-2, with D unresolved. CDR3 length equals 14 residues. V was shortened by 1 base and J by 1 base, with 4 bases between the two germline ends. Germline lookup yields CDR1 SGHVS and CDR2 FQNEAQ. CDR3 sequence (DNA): TGTGCCAGCAGCTTAGGCGGGAACACCGGGGAGCTGTTTTTT. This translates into CASSLGGNTGELFF.

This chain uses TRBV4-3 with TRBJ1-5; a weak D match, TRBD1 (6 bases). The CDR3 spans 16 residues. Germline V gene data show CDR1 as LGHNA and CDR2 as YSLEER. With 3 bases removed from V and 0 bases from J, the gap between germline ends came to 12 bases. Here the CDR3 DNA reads TGCGCCAGCAGCCAGCAACAGGGAGCTAGCAATCAGCCCCAGCATTTT. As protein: CASSQQQGASNQPQHF.

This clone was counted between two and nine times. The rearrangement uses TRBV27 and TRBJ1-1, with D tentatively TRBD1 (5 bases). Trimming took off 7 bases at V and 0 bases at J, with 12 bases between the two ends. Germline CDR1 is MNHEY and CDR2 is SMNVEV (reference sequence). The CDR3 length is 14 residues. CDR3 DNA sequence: TGTGCCAGCACTGGACCGGGGGTGAACACTGAAGCTTTCTTT. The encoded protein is CASTGPGVNTEAFF.

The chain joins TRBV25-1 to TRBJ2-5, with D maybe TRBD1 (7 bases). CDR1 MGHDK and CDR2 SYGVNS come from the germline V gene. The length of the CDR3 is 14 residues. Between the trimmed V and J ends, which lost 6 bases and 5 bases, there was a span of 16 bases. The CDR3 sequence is CASSPQGGFETQYF. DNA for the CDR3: TGTGCCAGCAGCCCCCAGGGGGGATTTGAGACCCAGTACTTC. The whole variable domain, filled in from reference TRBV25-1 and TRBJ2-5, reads EADIYQTPRYLVIGTGKKITLECSQTMGHDKMYWYQQDPGMELHLIHYSYGVNSTEKGDLSSESTVSRIRTEHFPLTLESARPSHTSQYLCASSPQGGFETQYFGPGTRLLVL.

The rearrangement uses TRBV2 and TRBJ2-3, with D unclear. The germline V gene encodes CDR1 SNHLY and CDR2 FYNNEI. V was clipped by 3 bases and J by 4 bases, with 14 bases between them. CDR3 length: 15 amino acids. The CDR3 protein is CASSDLVRVPDTQYF. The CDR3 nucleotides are TGTGCCAGCAGTGACCTAGTACGTGTCCCAGATACGCAGTATTTT.

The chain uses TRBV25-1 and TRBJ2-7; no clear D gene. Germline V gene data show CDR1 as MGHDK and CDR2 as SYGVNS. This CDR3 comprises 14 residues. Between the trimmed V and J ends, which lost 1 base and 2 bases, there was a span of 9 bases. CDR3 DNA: TGTGCCAGCAGTGAATGGGGTGGGGCCTACGAGCAGTACTTC. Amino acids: CASSEWGGAYEQYF.

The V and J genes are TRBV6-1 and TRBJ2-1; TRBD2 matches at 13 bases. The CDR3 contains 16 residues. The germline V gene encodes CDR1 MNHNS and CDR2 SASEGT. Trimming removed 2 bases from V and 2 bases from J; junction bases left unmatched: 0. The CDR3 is CASSETSGGAYNEQFF. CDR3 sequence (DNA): TGTGCCAGCAGTGAAACTAGCGGGGGGGCCTACAATGAGCAGTTCTTC.

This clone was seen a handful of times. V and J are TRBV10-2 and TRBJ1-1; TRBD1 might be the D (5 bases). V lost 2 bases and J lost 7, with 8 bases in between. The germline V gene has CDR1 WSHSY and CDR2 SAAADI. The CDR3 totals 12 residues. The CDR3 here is CASSEGAGEAFF. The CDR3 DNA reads TGCGCCAGCAGTGAGGGGGCAGGTGAAGCTTTCTTT.

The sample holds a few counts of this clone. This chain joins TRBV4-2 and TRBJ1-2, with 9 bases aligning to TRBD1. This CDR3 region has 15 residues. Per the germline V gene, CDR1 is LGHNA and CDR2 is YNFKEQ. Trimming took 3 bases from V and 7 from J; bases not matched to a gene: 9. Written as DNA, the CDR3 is TGTGCCAGCAGCCAGACGGGACAGGGCTACGGTGGCTACACCTTC. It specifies CASSQTGQGYGGYTF.

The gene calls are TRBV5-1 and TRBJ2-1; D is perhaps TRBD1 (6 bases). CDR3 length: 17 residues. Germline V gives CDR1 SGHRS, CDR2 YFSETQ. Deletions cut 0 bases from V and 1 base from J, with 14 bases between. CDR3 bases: TGCGCCAGCAGCTTGGACAGGGCAAAACCTTCCTACAATGAGCAGTTCTTC. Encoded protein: CASSLDRAKPSYNEQFF.

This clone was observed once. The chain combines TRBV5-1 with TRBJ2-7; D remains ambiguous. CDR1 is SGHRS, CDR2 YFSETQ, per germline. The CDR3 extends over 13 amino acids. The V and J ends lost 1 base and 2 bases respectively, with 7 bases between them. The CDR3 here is CASSLRAAYEQYF. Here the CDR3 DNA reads TGCGCCAGCAGCTTGCGAGCAGCCTACGAGCAGTACTTC.

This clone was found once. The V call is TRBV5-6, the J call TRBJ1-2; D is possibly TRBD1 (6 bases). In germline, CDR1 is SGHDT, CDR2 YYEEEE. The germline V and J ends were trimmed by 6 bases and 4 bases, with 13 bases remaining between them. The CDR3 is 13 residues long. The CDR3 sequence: CASTADSSYGYTF. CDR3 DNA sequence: TGTGCCAGCACCGCGGACAGCTCCTATGGCTACACCTTC.

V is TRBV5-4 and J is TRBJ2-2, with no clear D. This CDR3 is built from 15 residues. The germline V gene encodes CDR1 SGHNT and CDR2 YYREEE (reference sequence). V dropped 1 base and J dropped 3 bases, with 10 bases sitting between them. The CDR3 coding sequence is TGTGCCAGCAGCTTGAAGGGCACCTACACCGGGGAGCTGTTTTTT. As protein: CASSLKGTYTGELFF.

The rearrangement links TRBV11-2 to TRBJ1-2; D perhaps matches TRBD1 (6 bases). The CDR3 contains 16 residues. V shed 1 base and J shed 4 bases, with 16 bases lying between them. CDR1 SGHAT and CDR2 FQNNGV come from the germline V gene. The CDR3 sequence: CASSLVGGAARYGYTF. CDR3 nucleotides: TGTGCCAGCAGCTTAGTGGGGGGGGCCGCTCGCTATGGCTACACCTTC.

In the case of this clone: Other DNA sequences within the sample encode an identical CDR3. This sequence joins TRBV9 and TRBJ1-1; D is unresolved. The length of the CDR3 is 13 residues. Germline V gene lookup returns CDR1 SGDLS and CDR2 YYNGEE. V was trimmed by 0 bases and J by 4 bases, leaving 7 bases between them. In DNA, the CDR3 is TGTGCCAGCAGCGTAGGTGGGAGCACTGAAGCTTTCTTT. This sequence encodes CASSVGGSTEAFF.

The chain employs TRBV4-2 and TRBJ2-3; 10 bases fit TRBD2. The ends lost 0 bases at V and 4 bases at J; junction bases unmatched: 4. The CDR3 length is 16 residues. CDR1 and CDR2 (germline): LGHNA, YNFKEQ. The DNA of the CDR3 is TGTGCCAGCAGCCAAGAGGGAGCGGGGGGGCCAGATACGCAGTATTTT. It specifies CASSQEGAGGPDTQYF.

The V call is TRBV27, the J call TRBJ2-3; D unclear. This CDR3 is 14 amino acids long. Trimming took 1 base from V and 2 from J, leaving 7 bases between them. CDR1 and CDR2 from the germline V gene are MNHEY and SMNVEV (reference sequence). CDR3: CASSLYPSTDTQYF. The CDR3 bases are TGTGCCAGCAGTTTATATCCCTCCACAGATACGCAGTATTTT.

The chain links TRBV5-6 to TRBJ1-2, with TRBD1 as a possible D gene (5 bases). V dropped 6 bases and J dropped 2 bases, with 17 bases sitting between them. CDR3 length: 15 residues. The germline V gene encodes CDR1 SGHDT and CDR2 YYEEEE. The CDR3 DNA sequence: TGTGCCAGCACCTATCTGACAGCGTCCAACTATGGCTACACCTTC. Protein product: CASTYLTASNYGYTF.

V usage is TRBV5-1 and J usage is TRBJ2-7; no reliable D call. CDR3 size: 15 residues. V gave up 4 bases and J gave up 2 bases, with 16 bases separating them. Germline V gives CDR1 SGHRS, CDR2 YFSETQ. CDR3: CASSPSGGSTYEQYF. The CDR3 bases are TGCGCCAGCAGCCCCTCGGGCGGAAGTACCTACGAGCAGTACTTC. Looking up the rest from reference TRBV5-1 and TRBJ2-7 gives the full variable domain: KAGVTQTPRYLIKTRGQQVTLSCSPISGHRSVSWYQQTPGQGLQFLFEYFSETQRNKGNFPGRFSGRQFSNSRSEMNVSTLELGDSALYLCASSPSGGSTYEQYFGPGTRLTVT.